The 5 T cell receptor beta chains below were found in one sample sequenced in a study of cytomegalovirus exposure and HLA in healthy donors. Primers for the PCR totalled 60 Vbeta and 13 Jbeta. Repertoires were generated with immunoSEQ multiplex PCR, while TCRdb's copy carries only in-frame clones and drops some. Of 150,000 to 200,000 clones listed, roughly 83% are singletons. Sequencing was performed on PBMCs. These receptors all come from a male donor in good health and CMV-seropositive.

This rearrangement joins TRBV19 to TRBJ2-3; weak D call: TRBD2 (5 bases). V was cut by 2 bases and J by 10 bases, with 16 bases left in between. This CDR3 comprises 14 residues. The germline CDR1 and CDR2 sequences are LNHDA and SQIVND (reference sequence). CDR3 sequence: CASSINRGLGAQYF. As DNA, the CDR3 is TGTGCCAGTAGTATAAATCGAGGGCTAGGAGCGCAGTATTTT.

This clone was counted a single time. This chain links TRBV6-5 with TRBJ1-5; the D gene is possibly TRBD1 (5 bases). V lost 2 bases, J lost 0 bases, and 8 bases lay in between. Germline V lookup: CDR1 MNHEY, CDR2 SVGAGI. This CDR3 contains 15 residues. CDR3 sequence reads: CASSYRQNSNQPQHF. The CDR3 DNA reads TGTGCCAGCAGTTACCGACAGAATAGCAATCAGCCCCAGCATTTT.

V usage is TRBV9 and J usage is TRBJ2-5; 12 bases match TRBD1. The J call may be incorrect, as the DNA end agrees better with TRBJ2-7. Germline V gene sequence: CDR1 SGDLS, CDR2 YYNGEE. CDR3 length: 15 amino acids. The CDR3 nucleotides read TGTGCCAGCAGCGTAGTAGGGACAGGGGGCTCCGAGCAGTACTTC. It codes for CASSVVGTGGSEQYF.

Comments on this clone: Germline is not matched at one junction end, which may reflect a read error. The CDR3 region is CAGSRQREGTNTGELFF. The CDR3 coding sequence is TGCGCCGGCAGCCGTCAGCGGGAGGGTACGAACACCGGGGAGCTGTTTTTT. The chain recombines TRBV4-3 with TRBJ2-2; TRBD2 aligns across 10 bases. The CDR3 loop spans 17 amino acids. Germline CDR1 reads LGHNA; CDR2 reads YSLEER.

CDR3 sequence (DNA): TGCGCCAGCAGCTTGCGGTCAGGGGATACCGGGGAGCTGTTTTTT. Protein sequence: CASSLRSGDTGELFF. The chain combines TRBV5-1 with TRBJ2-2, with a weak D call TRBD1 (6 bases). Germline V lookup: CDR1 SGHRS, CDR2 YFSETQ. Trimming shortened V by 1 base and J by 5 bases, and 12 bases separated the two germline ends. The CDR3 is 15 residues long.